The 25 T cell receptor beta chains reported below all come from one sample, sequenced in a study of human T cells and chemical hapten exposure. Specified time point: pre-sensitization, week 0. As for treatment: therapeutic diphenylcyclopropenone sensitization with weekly scalp DPC. TCRdb analysed the RACE reads with MiXCR anew, one entry per CDR3 protein. This sample has tens of thousands of distinct CDR3 sequences, with approximately 10% found just once. This specimen consisted of whole blood, obtained in connection with sensitization to the hapten diphenylcyclopropenone (DPC). These receptors were obtained from a man aged 25 to 40 with alopecia areata. Some clones in this sample may be carry-over from other donors' samples.

This clonotype has a count of ten or more. The chain has TRBV28 and TRBJ1-1; D gene ambiguous. Germline V gene data show CDR1 as MDHEN and CDR2 as SYDVKM. CDR3 length: 13 residues. The V end was cut by 5 bases, the J end by 2 bases, with 9 bases between. The chain's CDR3 is CASSPPSNTEAFF. The CDR3 DNA reads TGTGCCAGCAGTCCCCCATCCAACACTGAAGCTTTCTTT.

The V and J genes are TRBV20-1 and TRBJ2-1; 10 nucleotides align to TRBD2. Germline V gene sequence: CDR1 DFQATT, CDR2 SNEGSKA (reference sequence). CDR3 length: 17 amino acids. The trim removed 0 bases at V and 8 bases at J, leaving 13 bases unmatched. This chain's CDR3 is CSARDSSGRASGHEQFF. The CDR3 DNA is TGCAGTGCTAGAGATTCAAGCGGGAGGGCCTCGGGCCATGAGCAGTTCTTC.

The V and J genes are TRBV5-4 and TRBJ2-2; TRBD2 aligns across 7 bases. J was trimmed by 4 bases and V by 2 bases; bases with no gene match: 8. CDR3 length: 16 residues. The germline CDR1 and CDR2 sequences are SGHNT and YYREEE (reference sequence). In DNA form, the CDR3 reads TGTGCCAGCAGCTTACCCGGGACTATGGGCACCGGGGAGCTGTTTTTT. Translation gives CASSLPGTMGTGELFF.

In this sample, this clonotype turned up many times. J is TRBJ2-3 and V is TRBV7-2; weak D call: TRBD2 (6 bases). The ends were cut back, 2 bases at V and 1 base at J, with 13 bases in the middle. The CDR3 has 16 residues. Germline lookup yields CDR1 SGHTA and CDR2 FQGNSA. The CDR3 is CASSLYSGTGTDTQYF. DNA for the CDR3: TGTGCCAGCAGCTTATATTCAGGGACTGGCACAGATACGCAGTATTTT.

This clonotype was counted many times. This chain connects TRBV7-9 to TRBJ1-1, with D unclear. The V end lost 6 bases, the J end lost 5 bases, and 16 bases lay between the germline ends. The CDR3 contains 14 residues. Germline assignment: CDR1 SEHNR and CDR2 FQNEAQ (reference sequence). CDR3: CASRGSGVTTEAFF. The CDR3 DNA follows: TGTGCCAGCAGAGGGTCAGGAGTCACGACTGAAGCTTTCTTT.

CDR3 sequence: CASSQRLGGRGTDTQYF. The CDR3 coding sequence is TGTGCCAGCAGCCAAAGGTTAGGAGGGAGAGGGACAGATACGCAGTATTTT. The rearrangement links TRBV3-1 to TRBJ2-3, with D possibly TRBD2 on 6 matching bases. CDR3 length equals 17 residues. CDR1 is LGHDT, CDR2 YNNKEL, per germline (reference sequence). Trimming stripped 2 bases from V and 3 bases from J, with 18 bases between.

This clonotype has just a few counts. The chain uses TRBV20-1 and TRBJ1-1; TRBD1 aligns across 7 bases. The CDR3 runs 14 residues. V trimming: 3 bases; J trimming: 4 bases; junction bases outside the gene matches: 8. Germline V gene lookup returns CDR1 DFQATT and CDR2 SNEGSKA (reference sequence). The CDR3 sequence: CSARGDRVGTEAFF. CDR3 DNA sequence: TGCAGTGCTAGGGGAGACAGGGTCGGCACTGAAGCTTTCTTT.

Remarks on this clonotype: Possible read error: a much larger clone is one base away. The final CDR3 position lacks the conserved phenylalanine or tryptophan, pointing to a likely read error. The chain has TRBV12-3 or TRBV12-4 and TRBJ1-1; D remains ambiguous. Trimming left V 2 bases short and J 1 base short, with 5 bases between. This CDR3 has 13 residues. As DNA, the CDR3 is TGTGCCAGCAGTTTATTGACGAACACTGAAGCTTTCCTT. This sequence encodes CASSLLTNTEAFL.

This clonotype has ten or more counts. The rearrangement uses TRBV29-1 and TRBJ2-3, with no clear D. Trimming stripped 6 bases from V and 5 bases from J, with 9 bases between. The CDR3 sequence is 11 residues long. CDR1 is SQVTM, CDR2 ANQGSEA, per germline. The CDR3: CSVRTGDTQYF. The DNA for the CDR3 is TGCAGCGTCCGGACCGGAGATACGCAGTATTTT.

This clonotype has ten or more counts. The V call is TRBV5-8, the J call TRBJ1-4, with D hard to call. Trimming shortened V by 3 bases and J by 4 bases, and 16 bases separated the two germline ends. In germline, CDR1 is SGHTS, CDR2 YDEGEE. The CDR3 is made up of 16 amino acids. The CDR3 coding sequence is TGTGCCAGCAGCTCCGGTCGGACGTCTTATAATGAAAAACTGTTTTTT. Its protein product is CASSSGRTSYNEKLFF.

The chain links TRBV7-7 to TRBJ2-1; D unresolved. Deletions cut 1 base from V and 10 bases from J, with 11 bases between. CDR1 and CDR2 from the germline V gene are SSHAT and FNYEAQ (reference sequence). The CDR3 has 13 amino acids. The CDR3 protein is CASSLGLVDEQFF. The CDR3, as DNA: TGTGCCAGCAGCTTAGGGCTGGTTGACGAGCAGTTCTTC.

This clonotype was counted many times. V is TRBV20-1 and J is TRBJ2-5; D is possibly TRBD2 (5 bases). The length of the CDR3 is 16 residues. V lost 2 bases to trimming and J lost 3 bases, with 19 bases between them. Germline CDR1 and CDR2: DFQATT and SNEGSKA (reference sequence). CDR3 sequence (DNA): TGCAGTGCTAGAATAATTCTACTAGACGCGGAAGAGACCCAGTACTTC. This sequence encodes CSARIILLDAEETQYF.

This clonotype was picked up many times. This chain joins TRBV7-6 and TRBJ2-2, with 7 bases lining up with TRBD2. The germline CDR1 and CDR2 sequences are SGHVS and FNYEAQ. This CDR3 is 17 amino acids long. V shed 1 base, J shed 2 bases, and the junction held 7 bases outside the gene matches. Here the CDR3 reads CASSLVRSGINTGELFF. In DNA form, the CDR3 reads TGTGCCAGCAGCTTAGTACGGAGCGGGATAAACACCGGGGAGCTGTTTTTT. The full variable domain, completed using reference TRBV7-6 and TRBJ2-2, is GAGVSQSPRYKVTKRGQDVALRCDPISGHVSLYWYRQALGQGPEFLTYFNYEAQQDKSGLPNDRFSAERPEGSISTLTIQRTEQRDSAMYRCASSLVRSGINTGELFFGEGSRLTVL.

This clonotype was observed at least ten times. The chain uses TRBV6-4 and TRBJ2-1; D gene unclear. This CDR3 has 13 amino acids. The V gene lost 0 bases and the J gene lost 5 bases, with 5 bases spanning the gap. Germline CDR1 is MRHNA and CDR2 is SNTAGT. This CDR3 is CASSDSEDNEQFF. The CDR3 DNA follows: TGTGCCAGCAGTGACTCGGAAGACAATGAGCAGTTCTTC.

This clonotype was detected many times. The rearrangement links TRBV5-1 to TRBJ1-1; D uncertain. Per the germline V gene, CDR1 is SGHRS and CDR2 is YFSETQ. Trimming left V 0 bases short and J 3 bases short, with 15 bases between. The CDR3 totals 16 residues. CDR3 DNA: TGCGCCAGCAGCTTGGAGGCTTTTGGGCGGGACACTGAAGCTTTCTTT. It translates to CASSLEAFGRDTEAFF.

This chain joins TRBV10-3 and TRBJ2-3; D not certain. Trimming removed 11 bases at V and 4 bases at J, with 13 bases between. Germline V gene data show CDR1 as ENHRY and CDR2 as SYGVKD. This CDR3 comprises 12 residues. The CDR3 nucleotides read TGTGCCTCCCAGTCGAGCGCAGATACGCAGTATTTT. Protein sequence: CASQSSADTQYF.

V usage is TRBV24-1 and J usage is TRBJ2-2; D gene ambiguous. Germline CDR1 KGHDR, CDR2 SFDVKD. CDR3 size: 17 residues. V lost 5 bases, J lost 4 bases, and 19 bases lay in between. The CDR3 loop reads CATSATLGKMGTGELFF. For the CDR3, the DNA is TGTGCCACCAGTGCCACACTGGGGAAAATGGGCACCGGGGAGCTGTTTTTT.

This clonotype was seen at least ten times. The V and J genes are TRBV6-2 or TRBV6-3 and TRBJ2-7; TRBD2 agrees at 10 bases. The CDR3 runs to 18 residues. The junction had 12 bases not matched to a gene; V was cut back by 2 bases and J by 2 bases. The V gene's germline CDR1 is MNHEY and CDR2 SVGEGT. CDR3 nucleotides: TGTGCCAGCAGTTACAGGGTACATGGGACTAGCGCAGCCTACGAGCAGTACGTC. Translation gives CASSYRVHGTSAAYEQYV.

The V call is TRBV28, the J call TRBJ2-5; TRBD1 agrees at 8 bases. This CDR3 has 14 residues. V was pared by 2 bases and J by 4 bases, with 3 bases of the junction left unmatched. From germline, CDR1 is MDHEN and CDR2 SYDVKM. In DNA form, the CDR3 reads TGTGCCAGCAGTTTAGACAGGGGTATAGAGACCCAGTACTTC. Protein product: CASSLDRGIETQYF.

The sample holds many counts of this clonotype. This sequence joins TRBV7-2 and TRBJ2-3; the D gene is possibly TRBD1 (6 bases). The CDR3 length is 17 residues. Germline V CDR1 and CDR2: SGHTA, FQGNSA. V was shortened by 1 base and J by 1 base, with 15 bases between the two germline ends. The CDR3 nucleotides read TGTGCCAGCAGCTTAGACAGGGCCTTGCGGGGCACAGATACGCAGTATTTT. Translation: CASSLDRALRGTDTQYF.

This clonotype was seen more than once but under ten times. The chain combines TRBV27 with TRBJ1-1; 9 bases map to TRBD1. V was clipped by 5 bases and J by 5 bases; unmatched bases: 12. This CDR3 has 16 residues. Germline assignment: CDR1 MNHEY and CDR2 SMNVEV (reference sequence). Here the CDR3 reads CASSRIMGDRATEAFF. In DNA form, the CDR3 reads TGTGCCAGCAGTCGGATCATGGGGGACAGGGCGACTGAAGCTTTCTTT.

There are many counts of this clonotype. This chain connects TRBV27 to TRBJ2-4, with 14 bases lining up with TRBD2. The CDR3 sequence is 16 residues long. V shed 6 bases and J 5 bases; nucleotides not matched to a gene: 6. Germline V gene data show CDR1 as MNHEY and CDR2 as SMNVEV (reference sequence). The CDR3 reads CASRKRGLAGENIQYF. The CDR3 DNA follows: TGTGCCAGCAGGAAAAGGGGACTAGCGGGAGAAAACATTCAGTACTTC.

V is TRBV29-1 and J is TRBJ2-1; the D is unclear. The CDR3 has 10 amino acids. Trimming shortened V by 4 bases and J by 9 bases, and 7 bases separated the two germline ends. Germline lookup yields CDR1 SQVTM and CDR2 ANQGSEA. Here the CDR3 reads CSVALGEQFF. CDR3 DNA: TGCAGCGTTGCGTTGGGTGAGCAGTTCTTC.

This clonotype was seen ten or more times. The CDR3 bases are TGTGCCAGCAGCCCGTCCCGGGGACAGCGTACTAACACTGAAGCTTTCTTT. Amino acid sequence: CASSPSRGQRTNTEAFF. The genes are TRBV7-7 and TRBJ1-1; TRBD1 matches at 7 bases. V shed 5 bases, J shed 2 bases, and the junction held 14 bases outside the gene matches. The CDR3 loop spans 17 amino acids. Germline assignment: CDR1 SSHAT and CDR2 FNYEAQ (reference sequence).

V usage is TRBV24-1 and J usage is TRBJ2-5, with D perhaps TRBD2 (6 bases). The CDR3 runs 14 residues. V gave up 4 bases and J gave up 1 base, with 9 bases separating them. CDR1 KGHDR and CDR2 SFDVKD come from the germline V gene. As DNA, the CDR3 is TGTGCCACCAGTGACCCGGGACTCCAAGAGACCCAGTACTTC. This sequence encodes CATSDPGLQETQYF.